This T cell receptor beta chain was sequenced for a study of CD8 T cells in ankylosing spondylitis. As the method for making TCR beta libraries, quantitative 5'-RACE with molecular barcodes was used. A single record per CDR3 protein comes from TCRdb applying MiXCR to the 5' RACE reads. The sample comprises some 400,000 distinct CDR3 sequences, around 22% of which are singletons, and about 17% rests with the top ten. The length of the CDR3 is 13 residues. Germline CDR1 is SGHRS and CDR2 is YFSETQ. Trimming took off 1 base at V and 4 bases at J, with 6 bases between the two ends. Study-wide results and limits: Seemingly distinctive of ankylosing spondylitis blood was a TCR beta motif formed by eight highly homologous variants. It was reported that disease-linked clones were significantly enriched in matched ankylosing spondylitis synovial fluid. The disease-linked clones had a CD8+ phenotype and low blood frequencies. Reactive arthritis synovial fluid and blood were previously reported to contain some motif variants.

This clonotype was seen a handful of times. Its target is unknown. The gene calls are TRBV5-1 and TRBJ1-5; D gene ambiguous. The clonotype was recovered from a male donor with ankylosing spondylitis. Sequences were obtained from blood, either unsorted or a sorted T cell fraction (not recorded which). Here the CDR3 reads CASSLWRNQPQHF. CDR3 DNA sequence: TGCGCCAGCAGCTTGTGGCGGAATCAGCCCCAGCATTTT.